Detailed here is one T cell receptor (beta chain). V gave up 3 bases and J gave up 3 bases, with 12 bases separating them. CDR3 length: 15 residues. Per germline, CDR1 MGHRA and CDR2 YSYEKL. This entry comes from a study of CD8 T cells in Susac syndrome. An input of about 0.45 to 1 ug of RNA was subjected to reverse transcription using random hexamers. An immunoSEQ multiplex PCR generated amplified TCR beta CDR3 products spanning 54 Vbeta and 13 Jbeta. TCRdb itself ran the immunoSEQ multiplex PCR reads through MiXCR, one entry per CDR3 protein. Of over 130,000 distinct CDR3 sequences listed, approximately 95% were seen once; the top ten hold roughly 0.14%.

This sequence joins TRBV4-1 and TRBJ1-5, with D tentatively TRBD1 (5 bases). Sequences were obtained from CD4+ T cells from PBMCs. The TCR was taken from a human donor with Susac syndrome. The CDR3 DNA reads as TGCGCCAGCAGCCAGGGCGGGACCAACAATCAGCCCCAGCATTTT. It is translated as CASSQGGTNNQPQHF.